The 13 T cell receptor beta chains listed next were all sequenced from one sample in a study of T cell responses to AZD1222 COVID-19 vaccine (TCRdb year 2021). The library came from the immunoSEQ multiplex PCR assay. TCRdb mirrors the immuneACCESS table, restricted to in-frame sequences. Some clones are absent from its copies; in checked studies, under half trace to an unresolved V gene, and the reason for the others is unknown. The sample table records 150,000 or so clones; about 92% of these occur just once. Clones ranked in the top ten supply over 15% of the sample. This sample's time point label indicates: baseline before first vaccination. The specimen was peripheral blood, collected on day 0 of AZD1222 vaccination. Receptor source: an adult in good health.

This chain connects TRBV27 to TRBJ1-2, with D unresolved. Germline V gene lookup returns CDR1 MNHEY and CDR2 SMNVEV (reference sequence). V shed 3 bases and J shed 3 bases, with 11 bases lying between them. The CDR3 sequence is 14 residues long. The CDR3 here is CASSLRGLDYGYTF. CDR3 coding DNA: TGTGCCAGCAGTTTGCGAGGGCTGGACTATGGCTACACCTTC.

The rearrangement joins TRBV27 to TRBJ1-1; 8 bases line up with TRBD1. V was clipped by 5 bases and J by 1 base; unmatched bases: 3. The germline CDR1 and CDR2 sequences are MNHEY and SMNVEV (reference sequence). This CDR3 is built from 14 residues. The CDR3 nucleotides read TGTGCCAGCAGTCACAGGGGGTGGAACACTGAAGCTTTCTTT. Amino acids: CASSHRGWNTEAFF.

The chain couples TRBV7-6 to TRBJ1-1; D possibly corresponds to TRBD1 (6 bases). Trimming shortened V by 0 bases and J by 8 bases, and 19 bases separated the two germline ends. Germline V lookup: CDR1 SGHVS, CDR2 FNYEAQ. The CDR3 is 16 residues long. CDR3 DNA sequence: TGTGCCAGCAGCTTAGCGCCGGGGGCCATGGTCGGGGAAGCTTTCTTT. Residues: CASSLAPGAMVGEAFF.

This clone was seen just once. This chain connects TRBV23-1 to TRBJ1-4; TRBD1 matches 9 bases. TRBV23-1 is given ORF status, its function remaining uncertain. The CDR3 is 16 amino acids. The ends lost 4 bases at V and 8 bases at J; junction bases unmatched: 11. This chain's CDR3 is CASSPRGRTGDEKLFF. The CDR3 DNA sequence: TGCGCCAGCAGTCCCAGGGGACGGACAGGGGACGAAAAACTGTTTTTT.

In DNA, the CDR3 is TGCAGCGGATCCCCCGGTCGGGGATCCTCTGAAGCTTTCTTT. This sequence encodes CSGSPGRGSSEAFF. The genes are TRBV29-1 and TRBJ1-1; D uncertain. Germline CDR1 is SQVTM and CDR2 is ANQGSEA. Trimming pared 7 bases from V and 6 bases from J, leaving 21 bases between. The CDR3 runs to 14 residues.

The V and J genes are TRBV30 and TRBJ2-7; D possibly uses TRBD1 or TRBD2 (5 bases each). This CDR3 spans 17 amino acids. V shed 3 bases and J shed 2 bases, with 23 bases lying between them. CDR1 and CDR2 (germline): GTSNPN, SVGIG (reference sequence). The DNA of the CDR3 is TGTGCCTGGAGAGTGAAACACCGGGTCTTGGGGGCCTACGAGCAGTACTTC. As protein: CAWRVKHRVLGAYEQYF.

The chain links TRBV20-1 to TRBJ1-4, with D unresolved. The CDR3 runs to 10 residues. Trimming pared 5 bases from V and 8 bases from J, leaving 6 bases between. Germline CDR1 reads DFQATT; CDR2 reads SNEGSKA (reference sequence). Here the CDR3 DNA reads TGCAGTGCTCTCGAAGAAAAACTGTTTTTT. It is translated as CSALEEKLFF.

The chain combines TRBV7-3 with TRBJ2-2; 9 bases are shared with TRBD1. The CDR3 contains 17 residues. The V gene's germline CDR1 is SGHTA and CDR2 FQGTGA. J lost 5 bases, V lost 1 base, and 8 bases had no gene match. The CDR3 coding sequence is TGTGCCAGCAGCTTAAGCTGGGACAGGGATAGTACCGGGGAGCTGTTTTTT. Its translation: CASSLSWDRDSTGELFF.

This rearrangement joins TRBV7-6 to TRBJ2-5, with D perhaps being TRBD1 or TRBD2 (5 bases each). Trimming took 3 bases from V and 4 from J, leaving 12 bases between them. Germline lookup yields CDR1 SGHVS and CDR2 FNYEAQ. CDR3 length: 14 amino acids. CDR3 in amino acids: CASSFSGGPETQYF. As DNA, the CDR3 is TGTGCCAGCAGCTTTTCTGGGGGACCAGAGACCCAGTACTTC. Looking up the rest from reference TRBV7-6 and TRBJ2-5 gives the full variable domain: GAGVSQSPRYKVTKRGQDVALRCDPISGHVSLYWYRQALGQGPEFLTYFNYEAQQDKSGLPNDRFSAERPEGSISTLTIQRTEQRDSAMYRCASSFSGGPETQYFGPGTRLLVL.

V is TRBV9 and J is TRBJ1-1, with D unresolved. The CDR3 is 14 residues long. Germline CDR1 and CDR2: SGDLS and YYNGEE. Between the trimmed V and J ends, which lost 4 bases and 0 bases, there was a span of 10 bases. The CDR3 protein is CASSTRHLNTEAFF. The CDR3 DNA follows: TGTGCCAGCAGCACCCGACATTTGAACACTGAAGCTTTCTTT.

There are a few counts of this clone. The J gene is TRBJ2-7, the V gene TRBV21-1; the tabulated D call, TRBD1, remains unverified against the DNA. TRBV21-1 is a known pseudogene. The CDR3 extends over 17 amino acids. CDR3 bases: TGTGCCAGCAGCAAAGTCGGTAACAGGAAAGGCTATTACGAGCAGTACTTC. This sequence encodes CASSKVGNRKGYYEQYF.

The rearrangement joins TRBV9 to TRBJ2-1; D not certain. Trimming stripped 0 bases from V and 8 bases from J, with 18 bases between. There are 16 residues in the CDR3. CDR1 is SGDLS, CDR2 YYNGEE, per germline. CDR3 sequence: CASSVGPGLTSDEQFF. The DNA of the CDR3 is TGTGCCAGCAGCGTAGGTCCTGGGCTGACAAGCGATGAGCAGTTCTTC.

This sequence joins TRBV9 and TRBJ2-1; 9 bases match TRBD2. The V gene's germline CDR1 is SGDLS and CDR2 YYNGEE. The CDR3 has 15 residues. The junction had 8 bases not matched to a gene; V was cut back by 1 base and J by 9 bases. The CDR3 DNA reads as TGTGCCAGCAGCGTATTTGAGCGGGGGGTTGGTGAGCAGTTCTTC. The encoded protein is CASSVFERGVGEQFF.